A selection of T cell receptor beta chains follows, all from one sample in a study of T-cell reconstitution after alpha-beta-depleted transplantation in children. TCRdb reprocessed the PCR reads via MiXCR and lists one record per CDR3 protein. Among a few hundred thousand distinct CDR3 sequences listed, approximately 10% were seen once. Here the sequenced sample was PBMCs from the stem cell graft donor, taken from the stem cell graft. These receptors all stem from a human donor who donated a stem cell graft to a child with acute lymphoblastic leukemia. The CDR3 runs from the conserved cysteine through the conserved F or W. A D gene is named only where the DNA matches it firmly. Clone size appears in some rows only: once, few, many, or a class for an expanded clone.

j_call v_call d_call clone_size cdr3_nt cdr3_aa
TRBJ2-7 TRBV6-2/TRBV6-3 . many TGTGCCAGCAGTTACTCGAGTAACGAGCAGTACTTC CASSYSSNEQYF
TRBJ2-2 TRBV5-1 . few TGCGCCAGCAGAACGGGAGCAGGGTTCACCGGGGAGCTGTTTTTT CASRTGAGFTGELFF
TRBJ1-1 TRBV28 . few TGTGCCAGCACGAGACGACGGAACACTGAAGCTTTCTTT CASTRRRNTEAFF
TRBJ2-7 TRBV4-3 TRBD2 . TGCGCCAGCAGCCAAACGGGGGGCTACGAGCAGTACTTC CASSQTGGYEQYF
TRBJ2-5 TRBV7-8 TRBD2 few TGTGCCAGCAGCCACGAGGGAGGGCGAGAGACCCAGTACTTC CASSHEGGRETQYF
TRBJ2-2 TRBV29-1 . . TGCAGCGTTGACGTTTCAGGAGGGAACACCGGGGAGCTGTTTTTT CSVDVSGGNTGELFF
TRBJ1-5 TRBV19 TRBD1 . TGTGCCACCGACAGGGGTCTATATCAGCCCCAGCATTTT CATDRGLYQPQHF
TRBJ2-7 TRBV30 TRBD1 . TGTGCCCGCGAATTAAACCAAATACAGGGGGGACATTCCGAGCAGTACTTC CARELNQIQGGHSEQYF
TRBJ2-3 TRBV6-5 . . TGTGCCAGCAGTTACGGGACCACCAATGGAGATACGCAGTATTTT CASSYGTTNGDTQYF
TRBJ2-5 TRBV5-1 TRBD1 . TGCGCCAGCAGCATGACGCAGGGGGCTCGGGAGACCCAGTACTTC CASSMTQGARETQYF
TRBJ1-4 TRBV7-8 TRBD1 few TGTGCCAGCAGGTCTCAGGGGGTTCGGGAAAAACTGTTTTTT CASRSQGVREKLFF
TRBJ1-1 TRBV7-8 . few TGTGCCAGCAGCTTAGCGGTATTGGGCACTGAAGCTTTCTTT CASSLAVLGTEAFF
TRBJ2-1 TRBV6-1 . . TGTGCCAGCAGTGAGGGCCCCGCTTATGAGCAGTTCTTC CASSEGPAYEQFF
TRBJ2-3 TRBV6-6 . . TGTGCCAGCGGACCTGACGATACGCAGTATTTT CASGPDDTQYF
TRBJ2-3 TRBV28 . . TGTGCCAGCAGTTCTCCGAGGGCCAGCACAGATACGCAGTATTTT CASSSPRASTDTQYF
TRBJ2-3 TRBV14 . few TGTGCCAGCAGCAGGCTAGCAGTCGATACGCAGTATTTT CASSRLAVDTQYF
TRBJ2-7 TRBV5-1 . . TGCGCCAGCCGCTTCGGGATCTCCTACGAGCAGTACTTC CASRFGISYEQYF
TRBJ2-7 TRBV6-6 TRBD2 . TGTGCCACCAGGGAGGGGACCTACGAGCAGTACTTC CATREGTYEQYF
TRBJ1-1 TRBV20-1 . . TGCAGTGCTTCGGCGCGGCTCGAGGGGGGGACTGAAGCTTTCTTT CSASARLEGGTEAFF
TRBJ2-1 TRBV4-3 . few TGCGCCAGCAGCCAAGATCGGGCTAGCTCCTACAATGAGCAGTTCTTC CASSQDRASSYNEQFF
TRBJ1-2 TRBV5-1 TRBD1 . TGCGCCAGCAGCTTGACAGGGGACTATGGCGACACCTTC CASSLTGDYGDTF
TRBJ2-7 TRBV2 . many TGTGCCAGCCGTATAGACGAGCAGTACTTC CASRIDEQYF
TRBJ1-2 TRBV5-6 TRBD1 . TGTGCCAGCAGCGCAACCTTCAGGGGGAGAGGCTACACCTTC CASSATFRGRGYTF
TRBJ2-1 TRBV5-5 TRBD1 . TGTGCCAGCAGCTCGGAACCGGGACAGGGGATACATGAGCAGTTCTTC CASSSEPGQGIHEQFF
TRBJ2-7 TRBV7-2 TRBD2 . TGTGCCAGCAGCTCCCAGGGACTAGCGGGAGGGGAGCAGTACTTC CASSSQGLAGGEQYF
TRBJ2-1 TRBV20-1 TRBD2 few TGCAGTGCCGGGGGGATTACCCCCTACAATGAGCAGTTCTTC CSAGGITPYNEQFF
TRBJ1-1 TRBV21-1 . many TGTGCCAGCAGCCGGGAACGGACCTTCACTGAAGCTTTCTTT CASSRERTFTEAFF
TRBJ2-3 TRBV12-3/TRBV12-4 TRBD1 . TGTGCCAGCAGGACAGGGCGCATAGATACGCAGTATTTT CASRTGRIDTQYF
TRBJ2-7 TRBV12-3/TRBV12-4 TRBD1 few TGTGCCAGCAGTTTCGGGACAGGGGGGTCCTACGAGCAGTACTTC CASSFGTGGSYEQYF
TRBJ2-1 TRBV9 TRBD2 few TGTGCCAGCAGCGCCCGAACTACGGGACTAGCGGGAGGGCCAGGGAGTGAGCAGTTCTTC CASSARTTGLAGGPGSEQFF
TRBJ2-7 TRBV7-9 TRBD2 . TGTGCCAGCGAGGGGACTAGCGGGAGAATTGTGTACGAGCAGTACTTC CASEGTSGRIVYEQYF
TRBJ2-2 TRBV4-1 . many TGCGCCAGCAGCCAAGGAGACCCAGCAGTGAACACCGGGGAGCTGTTTTTT CASSQGDPAVNTGELFF
TRBJ1-6 TRBV4-1 . few TGCGCCAGCAGCCAACCGGTCCCAGGGAATTCACCCCTCCACTTT CASSQPVPGNSPLHF
TRBJ2-2 TRBV5-1 . . TGCGCCAGCAGCCCCCGGACTTCGGACACCGGGGAGCTGTTTTTT CASSPRTSDTGELFF
TRBJ1-1 TRBV25-1 . few TGTGCCAGCAGTGAATATGGGAACACTGAAGCTTTCTTT CASSEYGNTEAFF
TRBJ1-6 TRBV28 . many TGTGCCAGCAGTTCAAGCTTCTATAATTCACCCCTCCACTTT CASSSSFYNSPLHF
TRBJ2-7 TRBV27 . many TGTGCCAGCAGTTTATTCCCAGGGTTCTCCTACGAGCAGTACTTC CASSLFPGFSYEQYF
TRBJ2-1 TRBV4-1 . few TGCGCCAGCAGCCAAGAGGGTTTGTGGCAGTTCTTC CASSQEGLWQFF
TRBJ2-2 TRBV5-8 . many TGTGCCAGCAGCCCTCCAACCGGGGAGCTGTTTTTT CASSPPTGELFF
TRBJ2-3 TRBV4-2 TRBD1 few TGTGCCAGCAGCCAAGAGGGGGGACAGGGGGCAGATACGCAGTATTTT CASSQEGGQGADTQYF
TRBJ2-5 TRBV15 TRBD2 few TGTGCCACCAGCAGAGATCCGATAGCGGGAGGACAAGAGACCCAGTACTTC CATSRDPIAGGQETQYF
TRBJ2-7 TRBV12-3/TRBV12-4 . . TGTGCCAGCAGTTTTTTCGGAACCTCCTACGAGCAGTACTTC CASSFFGTSYEQYF
TRBJ1-2 TRBV12-3/TRBV12-4 TRBD1 many TGTGCCAGCAGTGCAGGGGGGGGCTACACCTTC CASSAGGGYTF
TRBJ2-7 TRBV12-3/TRBV12-4 TRBD1 many TGTGCCAGCAGTCCGACAGGGTTCTACGAGCAGTACTTC CASSPTGFYEQYF
TRBJ2-7 TRBV7-9 . . TGTGCCAGCAGCTTAGAGATCGGCAGGTTCTACGAGCAGTACTTC CASSLEIGRFYEQYF
TRBJ1-1 TRBV5-1 . few TGCGCCAGCAGCCCGGGGGCGCGGGACACTGAAGCTTTCTTT CASSPGARDTEAFF